A single sample gave rise to the 30 T cell receptor beta chains below, sequenced in a study of post-analysis software for immune sequencing data. Study-wide points: Higher frequency in patients than in controls was seen for roughly five TRBV segments, with TRBV5-6, TRBV5-1 and TRBV20-1 among them.

cDNA libraries for TCR beta contained unique molecular identifiers. TCRdb re-called the PCR reads with MiXCR, one entry per CDR3 protein. The table has hundreds of thousands of distinct CDR3 sequences, 30% seen once; the top ten hold roughly 0.53%. No antigen has been assigned to these receptors. The material sequenced was blood. The receptors come from a girl between 10 and 17 years old with multiple sclerosis.

This clonotype was counted a few times. The chain is built from TRBV20-1 and TRBJ2-7; D is undetermined. The CDR3 has 14 amino acids. The V and J ends lost 0 bases and 4 bases respectively, with 13 bases between them. CDR1 DFQATT and CDR2 SNEGSKA come from the germline V gene (reference sequence). The CDR3 reads CSARDPSYRYEQYF. CDR3 nucleotide sequence: TGCAGTGCTAGAGATCCCAGTTATCGTTACGAGCAGTACTTC.

This chain joins TRBV12-3 or TRBV12-4 and TRBJ2-1; 8 bases align to TRBD1. The DNA end favors TRBJ2-7, so the J call may be wrong. The CDR3 length is 14 residues. CDR3 amino acids: CASRDQGAVDEQYF. The CDR3 nucleotides read TGTGCCAGCAGAGACCAGGGGGCGGTGGATGAGCAGTACTTC.

This clonotype was recorded a few times. V usage is TRBV10-3 and J usage is TRBJ1-5; D possibly corresponds to TRBD1 (5 bases). The germline V and J ends were trimmed by 6 bases and 3 bases, with 12 bases remaining between them. Germline loops: CDR1 ENHRY, CDR2 SYGVKD. The CDR3 extends over 14 amino acids. CDR3 amino acids: CAIREVGDNQPQHF. CDR3 bases: TGTGCCATCAGGGAAGTGGGGGACAATCAGCCCCAGCATTTT.

The gene calls are TRBV12-3 or TRBV12-4 and TRBJ2-1, with 10 bases identical to TRBD2. The V and J ends lost 6 bases and 0 bases, in that order; junction bases with no gene match: 20. The CDR3 totals 21 residues. The CDR3 reads CASSQPLTGLAAISSYNEQFF. The CDR3 DNA reads TGTGCCAGCAGCCAACCACTAACCGGACTAGCGGCAATCAGCTCCTACAATGAGCAGTTCTTC.

This chain links TRBV2 with TRBJ2-3, with a possible D match to TRBD2 (6 bases). The germline V gene has CDR1 SNHLY and CDR2 FYNNEI. Trimming left V 6 bases short and J 0 bases short, with 13 bases between. This CDR3 is 15 amino acids long. The CDR3 spells CASRNPGLSTDTQYF. In DNA form, the CDR3 reads TGTGCCAGCAGAAACCCGGGACTCAGCACAGATACGCAGTATTTT.

The chain is built from TRBV6-6 and TRBJ1-2; TRBD1 matches 7 bases. The CDR3 is made up of 14 amino acids. CDR1 and CDR2 from the germline V gene are MNHNY and SVGAGI (reference sequence). V was pared by 6 bases and J by 4 bases, with 8 bases of the junction left unmatched. The CDR3, as DNA: TGTGCCAGCAGCCCCAGAGGGGGCATCTATGGCTACACCTTC. This encodes CASSPRGGIYGYTF.

This clonotype has more than one count but fewer than ten. This chain links TRBV5-1 with TRBJ2-5; 7 bases fit TRBD2. CDR3 length: 16 amino acids. The germline gives CDR1 SGHRS, CDR2 YFSETQ. Trimming cost V 4 bases and J 5 bases; bases outside gene matches: 14. The CDR3 nucleotides read TGCGCCAGCAGCCCTCGAGGGAGGGATTTTAAGGAGACCCAGTACTTC. The encoded protein is CASSPRGRDFKETQYF.

The J gene is TRBJ2-7, the V gene TRBV4-3; a possible D gene is TRBD1 (5 bases). The CDR3 is made up of 15 amino acids. The germline V and J ends were trimmed by 0 bases and 0 bases, with 9 bases remaining between them. Germline V gives CDR1 LGHNA, CDR2 YSLEER. CDR3 in DNA: TGCGCCAGCAGCCAAGATCAGGGTTTCTCCTACGAGCAGTACTTC. It specifies CASSQDQGFSYEQYF.

The V gene is TRBV7-2, the J gene TRBJ2-7; D remains unclear. Germline CDR1 is SGHTA and CDR2 is FQGNSA. Trimming pared 0 bases from V and 5 bases from J, leaving 8 bases between. CDR3 length equals 13 residues. This CDR3 is CASSLAGRNEQYF. CDR3 nucleotide sequence: TGTGCCAGCAGCTTAGCGGGCAGGAACGAGCAGTACTTC.

Notes on this clonotype: This sequence may be a read error, since a much larger clone differs from it by one base. The chain couples TRBV28 to TRBJ2-4, with TRBD1 matching 9 bases. The DNA end is more similar to TRBJ2-7, so the J call may be wrong. Germline loops: CDR1 MDHEN, CDR2 SYDVKM. The CDR3 totals 15 residues. In DNA, the CDR3 is TGTACCAGCAGTTACCGGACAGGGGCAAAGCGCGAGCAGTACTTC. Its translation is CTSSYRTGAKREQYF.

This clonotype was seen a few times. The V call is TRBV6-5, the J call TRBJ1-4; D not certain. The CDR3 runs 14 residues. Trimming took off 2 bases at V and 0 bases at J, with 4 bases between the two ends. Germline V gives CDR1 MNHEY, CDR2 SVGAGI. The CDR3 loop is CASSYEATNEKLFF. Here the CDR3 DNA reads TGTGCCAGCAGTTACGAAGCAACTAATGAAAAACTGTTTTTT.

V is TRBV28 and J is TRBJ1-1; the D is unclear. The CDR3 length is 18 residues. Germline CDR1 and CDR2: MDHEN and SYDVKM. The germline V and J ends were trimmed by 3 bases and 0 bases, with 20 bases remaining between them. In DNA, the CDR3 is TGTGCCAGCAGTTTGAATCGTCTGTCGGTCGTCATGAACACTGAAGCTTTCTTT. This encodes CASSLNRLSVVMNTEAFF.

The chain joins TRBV5-1 to TRBJ1-2; 11 positions match TRBD1. The CDR3 contains 16 residues. Germline V lookup: CDR1 SGHRS, CDR2 YFSETQ. The V segment lost 0 bases and the J segment 3 bases; nucleotides outside the gene matches: 4. The CDR3 reads CASSLDRTGGDYGYTF. The DNA for the CDR3 is TGCGCCAGCAGCTTGGACAGGACAGGGGGCGACTATGGCTACACCTTC.

The chain is built from TRBV25-1 and TRBJ1-2; D gene uncertain. Germline CDR1 reads MGHDK; CDR2 reads SYGVNS. Between the trimmed V and J ends, which lost 0 bases and 2 bases, there was a span of 10 bases. The CDR3 runs 15 residues. This CDR3 reads CASSEYSGGNYGYTF. As DNA, the CDR3 is TGTGCCAGCAGTGAATATTCAGGCGGGAACTATGGCTACACCTTC.

The CDR3 spells CASSLFGGGSSEWGSTDTQYF. The CDR3 DNA is TGTGCCAGCAGTTTATTCGGGGGGGGCTCGAGTGAGTGGGGGAGCACAGATACGCAGTATTTT. The chain uses TRBV27 and TRBJ2-3, with 8 bases identical to TRBD2. The length of the CDR3 is 21 residues. V trimming: 1 base; J trimming: 0 bases; junction bases outside the gene matches: 18. In germline, CDR1 is MNHEY, CDR2 SMNVEV (reference sequence).

This clonotype was counted only a few times. V is TRBV4-1 and J is TRBJ1-5; D gene unclear. V lost 0 bases and J lost 7, with 13 bases in between. CDR3 length: 15 amino acids. In germline, CDR1 is MGHRA, CDR2 YSYEKL. The CDR3 reads CASSQDREGSQPQHF. CDR3 nucleotides: TGCGCCAGCAGCCAAGATCGAGAGGGAAGCCAGCCCCAGCATTTT.

The sample holds a few counts of this clonotype. The chain couples TRBV20-1 to TRBJ2-2, with TRBD2 matching 14 bases. Trimming removed 5 bases from V and 4 bases from J; junction bases left unmatched: 3. This CDR3 spans 15 amino acids. CDR1 DFQATT and CDR2 SNEGSKA come from the germline V gene (reference sequence). In nucleotides, the CDR3 is TGCAGTGCTCCAGGACTAGCGGGGGGCACCGGGGAGCTGTTTTTT. Its translation is CSAPGLAGGTGELFF.

This sequence joins TRBV20-1 and TRBJ2-7, with D hard to call. With 6 bases removed from V and 0 bases from J, the gap between germline ends came to 12 bases. Germline CDR1 DFQATT, CDR2 SNEGSKA (reference sequence). The CDR3 totals 13 residues. The CDR3 is CSAVVGSSYEQYF. The CDR3 region has the DNA TGCAGTGCGGTAGTGGGAAGCTCCTACGAGCAGTACTTC.

The chain combines TRBV7-8 with TRBJ2-2; D might be TRBD1 (6 bases). This CDR3 spans 15 amino acids. In germline, CDR1 is SGHVS, CDR2 FQNEAQ. V was trimmed by 4 bases and J by 0 bases, leaving 9 bases between them. CDR3 sequence (DNA): TGTGCCAGCAGCTCCGACAGGACGAACACCGGGGAGCTGTTTTTT. It yields the protein CASSSDRTNTGELFF.

The genes are TRBV6-2 or TRBV6-3 and TRBJ2-1; 7 nucleotides agree with TRBD2. The CDR3 is made up of 15 amino acids. V was clipped by 6 bases and J by 7 bases; unmatched bases: 12. In germline, CDR1 is MNHEY, CDR2 SVGEGT. The CDR3 DNA reads TGTGCCAGCAGAGACCCTAGCGGAGGGGTTAATGAGCAGTTCTTC. Translating gives CASRDPSGGVNEQFF.

This clonotype was detected many times. The genes are TRBV7-2 and TRBJ2-1; unclear D gene. Germline assignment: CDR1 SGHTA and CDR2 FQGNSA. This CDR3 has 11 residues. V was pared by 4 bases and J by 8 bases, with 6 bases between. The chain's CDR3 is CASSSTYEQFF. The CDR3 DNA is TGTGCCAGCAGCTCGACATATGAGCAGTTCTTC.

This clonotype was seen a few times. The V gene is TRBV3-1, the J gene TRBJ2-5; perhaps TRBD2 as D (6 bases). This CDR3 spans 14 amino acids. Trimming pared 4 bases from V and 1 base from J, leaving 10 bases between. Germline CDR1 LGHDT, CDR2 YNNKEL (reference sequence). CDR3 bases: TGTGCCAGCAGCCCCGGGGACTTCCAAGAGACCCAGTACTTC. Translated, it gives CASSPGDFQETQYF.

This clonotype showed up just a few times. The chain carries TRBV2 and TRBJ2-1; possibly TRBD1 for D (6 bases). The CDR3 totals 15 residues. From germline, CDR1 is SNHLY and CDR2 FYNNEI. The ends were cut back, 4 bases at V and 6 bases at J, with 16 bases in the middle. This CDR3 reads CASSGHRVLRNEQFF. The CDR3 bases are TGTGCCAGCAGTGGACACAGGGTCCTGCGCAATGAGCAGTTCTTC.

In its sample, this clonotype was seen a few times. The rearrangement joins TRBV24-1 to TRBJ2-3; 7 positions agree with TRBD1. The V and J ends lost 6 bases and 11 bases, in that order; junction bases with no gene match: 7. This CDR3 has 12 residues. Germline CDR1 reads KGHDR; CDR2 reads SFDVKD. CDR3 sequence (DNA): TGTGCCACCAGTCCGACCCAGGGGGAGCAGTATTTT. This encodes CATSPTQGEQYF.

This clonotype showed up just a few times. The chain couples TRBV6-1 to TRBJ1-2, with D hard to call. There are 13 residues in the CDR3. V was pared by 2 bases and J by 1 base, with 5 bases between. CDR1 is MNHNS, CDR2 SASEGT, per germline. The CDR3 here is CASSETFNYGYTF. CDR3 in DNA: TGTGCCAGCAGTGAAACGTTTAACTATGGCTACACCTTC.

The rearrangement links TRBV6-2 or TRBV6-3 to TRBJ1-6; D may be TRBD1 (5 bases). Per germline, CDR1 MNHEY and CDR2 SVGEGT. V lost 5 bases to trimming and J lost 10 bases, with 18 bases between them. The CDR3 covers 15 residues. The CDR3 reads CASSTDFGGASPLHF. For the CDR3, the DNA is TGTGCCAGCAGTACGGATTTTGGAGGGGCATCACCCCTCCACTTT.

The genes are TRBV7-2 and TRBJ2-7; possibly TRBD2 for D (5 bases). V was cut by 1 base and J by 2 bases, with 12 bases left in between. Per the germline V gene, CDR1 is SGHTA and CDR2 is FQGNSA. CDR3 size: 15 residues. The CDR3 DNA is TGTGCCAGCAGCTTAGGCCCGGGGAGAGCCTACGAGCAGTACTTC. It is translated as CASSLGPGRAYEQYF.

This clonotype was seen a handful of times. The J gene is TRBJ2-2, the V gene TRBV12-3 or TRBV12-4; a weak D match, TRBD2 (5 bases). The CDR3 extends over 13 amino acids. Trimming took off 5 bases at V and 3 bases at J, with 7 bases between the two ends. CDR3 residues: CASSLRDTGELFF. CDR3 nucleotides: TGTGCCAGCAGTCTGAGGGACACCGGGGAGCTGTTTTTT.

The rearrangement joins TRBV20-1 to TRBJ2-3; D is unresolved. Germline assignment: CDR1 DFQATT and CDR2 SNEGSKA (reference sequence). Trimming cost V 4 bases and J 0 bases, with 8 bases left between them. CDR3 size: 13 residues. The CDR3 loop reads CSATVGSTDTQYF. CDR3 nucleotides: TGCAGTGCTACAGTTGGAAGCACAGATACGCAGTATTTT.

Only a few counts were recorded for this clonotype. This chain uses TRBV9 with TRBJ2-7; TRBD1 matches 9 bases. V shed 4 bases, J shed 2 bases, and the junction held 7 bases outside the gene matches. Germline V gene sequence: CDR1 SGDLS, CDR2 YYNGEE. The CDR3 has 15 residues. The CDR3, as DNA: TGTGCCAGCAGCCCACGGACAGGGGAGACCTACGAGCAGTACTTC. Translating gives CASSPRTGETYEQYF.